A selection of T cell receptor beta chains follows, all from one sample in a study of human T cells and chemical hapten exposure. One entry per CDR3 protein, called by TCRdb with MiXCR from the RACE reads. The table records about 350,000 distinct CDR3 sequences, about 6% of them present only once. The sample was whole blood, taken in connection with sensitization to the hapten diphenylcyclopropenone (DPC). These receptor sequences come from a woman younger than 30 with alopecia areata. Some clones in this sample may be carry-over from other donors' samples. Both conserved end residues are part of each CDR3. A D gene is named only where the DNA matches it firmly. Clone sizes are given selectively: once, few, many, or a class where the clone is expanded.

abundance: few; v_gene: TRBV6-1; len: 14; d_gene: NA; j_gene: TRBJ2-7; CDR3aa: CASSERQAVGEQYF; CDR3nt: TGTGCCAGCAGTGAAAGGCAGGCAGTGGGGGAGCAGTACTTC
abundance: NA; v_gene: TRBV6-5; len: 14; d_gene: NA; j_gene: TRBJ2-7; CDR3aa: CASSYARGPHEQYF; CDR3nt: TGTGCCAGCAGTTACGCCAGGGGTCCCCACGAGCAGTACTTC
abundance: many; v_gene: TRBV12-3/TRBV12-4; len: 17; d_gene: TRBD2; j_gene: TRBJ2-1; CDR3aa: CASRPGLAGGPYNEQFF; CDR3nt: TGTGCCAGCAGGCCTGGACTAGCGGGGGGCCCCTACAATGAGCAGTTCTTC
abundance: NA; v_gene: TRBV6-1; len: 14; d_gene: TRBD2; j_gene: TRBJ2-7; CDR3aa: CASRTSGDSYEQYF; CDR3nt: TGTGCCAGCAGGACTAGCGGGGATTCCTACGAGCAGTACTTC
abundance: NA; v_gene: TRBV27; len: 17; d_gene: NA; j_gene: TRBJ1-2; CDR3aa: CASSLTTSRGLIYGYTF; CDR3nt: TGTGCCAGCAGTTTAACGACTAGCAGGGGTCTGATCTATGGCTACACCTTC
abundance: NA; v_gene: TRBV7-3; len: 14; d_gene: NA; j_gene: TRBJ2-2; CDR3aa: CASSLTTVSGELFF; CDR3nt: TGTGCCAGCAGCTTAACAACAGTTTCCGGGGAGCTGTTTTTT
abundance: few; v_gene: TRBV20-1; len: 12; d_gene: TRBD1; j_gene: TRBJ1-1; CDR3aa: CSASGTGTEAFF; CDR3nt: TGCAGTGCTAGCGGGACAGGGACTGAAGCTTTCTTT
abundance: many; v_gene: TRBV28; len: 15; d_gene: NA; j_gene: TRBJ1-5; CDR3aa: CASRNNMVRTQPQHF; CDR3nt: TGTGCCAGCAGGAACAATATGGTCAGGACTCAGCCCCAGCATTTT
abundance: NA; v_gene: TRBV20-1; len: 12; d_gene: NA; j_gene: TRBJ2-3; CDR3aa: CSARGRRDTQYF; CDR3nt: TGCAGTGCTCGGGGACGGCGGGATACGCAGTATTTT
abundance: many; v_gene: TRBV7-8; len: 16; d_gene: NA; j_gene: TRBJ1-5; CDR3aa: CASSLAGNRDQGPQHF; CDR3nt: TGTGCCAGCAGCTTAGCGGGGAACAGGGACCAGGGGCCCCAGCATTTT